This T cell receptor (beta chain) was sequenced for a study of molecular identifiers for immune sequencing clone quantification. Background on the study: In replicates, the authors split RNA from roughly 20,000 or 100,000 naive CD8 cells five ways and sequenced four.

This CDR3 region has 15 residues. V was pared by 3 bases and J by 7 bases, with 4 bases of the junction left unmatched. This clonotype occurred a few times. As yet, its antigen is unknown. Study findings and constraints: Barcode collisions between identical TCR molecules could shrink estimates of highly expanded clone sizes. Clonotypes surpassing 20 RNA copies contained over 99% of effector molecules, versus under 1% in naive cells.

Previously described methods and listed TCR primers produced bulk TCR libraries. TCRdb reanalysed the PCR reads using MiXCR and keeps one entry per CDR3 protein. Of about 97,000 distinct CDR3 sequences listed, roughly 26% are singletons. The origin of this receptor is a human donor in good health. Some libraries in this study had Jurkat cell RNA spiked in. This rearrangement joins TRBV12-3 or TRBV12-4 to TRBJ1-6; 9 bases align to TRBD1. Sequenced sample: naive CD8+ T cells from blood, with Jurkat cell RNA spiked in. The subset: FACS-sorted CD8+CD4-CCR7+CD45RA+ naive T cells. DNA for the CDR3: TGTGCCAGCAGTTTCGGGACAGGGACCAATTCACCCCTCCACTTT. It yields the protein CASSFGTGTNSPLHF.